What follows are 9 T cell receptor beta chains derived from one specimen sequenced in a study of blood T cell repertoires in COVID-19. Some clones are missing from TCRdb's copy, which holds only in-frame ones; the method was immunoSEQ multiplex PCR. The sample lists about 670,000 clones; 70% to 90% were seen once. Sample: peripheral blood. These receptors all stem from a young woman with acute or convalescent COVID-19.

The chain uses TRBV9 and TRBJ1-3, with D possibly being TRBD1 (6 bases). The CDR3 is made up of 14 amino acids. CDR1 and CDR2 (germline): SGDLS, YYNGEE. Deletions cut 4 bases from V and 2 bases from J, with 10 bases between. The CDR3 nucleotides are TGTGCCAGCAGCCCGAGGACAGCTGGAAACACCATATATTTT. Protein product: CASSPRTAGNTIYF. The variable domain in full, with the rest retrieved from reference TRBV9 and TRBJ1-3, is DSGVTQTPKHLITATGQRVTLRCSPRSGDLSVYWYQQSLDQGLQFLIQYYNGEERAKGNILERFSAQQFPDLHSELNLSSLELGDSALYFCASSPRTAGNTIYFGEGSWLTVV.

A single count supports this clone. This sequence joins TRBV19 and TRBJ2-3, with unresolved D. The germline V and J ends were trimmed by 3 bases and 2 bases, with 9 bases remaining between them. Germline CDR1 is LNHDA and CDR2 is SQIVND (reference sequence). The CDR3 totals 14 residues. CDR3 sequence reads: CASSISENTDTQYF. CDR3 nucleotide sequence: TGTGCCAGTAGTATCTCAGAAAACACAGATACGCAGTATTTT. The full variable domain, rest sourced from reference TRBV19 and TRBJ2-3, is DGGITQSPKYLFRKEGQNVTLSCEQNLNHDAMYWYRQDPGQGLRLIYYSQIVNDFQKGDIAEGYSVSREKKESFPLTVTSAQKNPTAFYLCASSISENTDTQYFGPGTRLTVL.

This rearrangement joins TRBV30 to TRBJ2-1; TRBD1 might be the D (6 bases). The germline gives CDR1 GTSNPN, CDR2 SVGIG (reference sequence). This CDR3 spans 16 amino acids. V lost 5 bases to trimming and J lost 0 bases, with 17 bases between them. The CDR3 DNA follows: TGTGCCTGGCTTAACAAAACAGGGTCCTCCTACAATGAGCAGTTCTTC. Residues: CAWLNKTGSSYNEQFF. The full variable domain, in which reference TRBV30 and TRBJ2-1 provide the parts outside the CDR3, is SQTIHQWPATLVQPVGSPLSLECTVEGTSNPNLYWYRQAAGRGLQLLFYSVGIGQISSEVPQNLSASRPQDRQFILSSKKLLLSDSGFYLCAWLNKTGSSYNEQFFGPGTRLTVL.

This chain connects TRBV29-1 to TRBJ1-3, with D possibly matching TRBD1 (6 bases). The V and J ends lost 6 bases and 4 bases respectively, with 16 bases between them. The CDR3 spans 14 residues. The germline gives CDR1 SQVTM, CDR2 ANQGSEA. The CDR3 sequence is CSVELTGPGNTIYF. The CDR3 DNA is TGCAGCGTGGAGTTAACAGGGCCCGGAAACACCATATATTTT. Filled out from reference TRBV29-1 and TRBJ1-3, the complete variable domain reads SAVISQKPSRDICQRGTSLTIQCQVDSQVTMMFWYRQQPGQSLTLIATANQGSEATYESGFVIDKFPISRPNLTFSTLTVSNMSPEDSSIYLCSVELTGPGNTIYFGEGSWLTVV.

V and J are TRBV7-9 and TRBJ2-1; D is perhaps TRBD1 (6 bases). The germline CDR1 and CDR2 sequences are SEHNR and FQNEAQ (reference sequence). V gave up 4 bases and J gave up 1 base, with 17 bases separating them. The CDR3 has 17 residues. Here the CDR3 DNA reads TGTGCCAGCAGCTCTGGCGACTACAGGGCGTCCTACAATGAGCAGTTCTTC. Its protein is CASSSGDYRASYNEQFF.

V is TRBV7-8 and J is TRBJ2-3, with 9 nucleotides matching TRBD1. This CDR3 contains 14 residues. V dropped 5 bases and J dropped 6; count of bases not matched to a gene: 6. Per germline, CDR1 SGHVS and CDR2 FQNEAQ. The DNA for the CDR3 is TGTGCCAGCAGCAAGGGACAGGGAGCTGATACGCAGTATTTT. Amino acid sequence: CASSKGQGADTQYF.

This clone has a handful of counts. Here the CDR3 DNA reads TGCGCCAGCAGCCCCTCGGACAGCTCCTACGAGCAGTACTTC. The encoded protein is CASSPSDSSYEQYF. The V gene is TRBV5-1, the J gene TRBJ2-7; weak D call: TRBD1 (6 bases). This CDR3 contains 14 residues. Germline-derived CDR1 and CDR2 are SGHRS and YFSETQ. Trimming pared 4 bases from V and 0 bases from J, leaving 11 bases between. Looking up the rest from reference TRBV5-1 and TRBJ2-7 gives the full variable domain: KAGVTQTPRYLIKTRGQQVTLSCSPISGHRSVSWYQQTPGQGLQFLFEYFSETQRNKGNFPGRFSGRQFSNSRSEMNVSTLELGDSALYLCASSPSDSSYEQYFGPGTRLTVT.

V and J are TRBV5-4 and TRBJ2-1; D might be TRBD2 (6 bases). CDR3 length: 15 residues. Germline CDR1 reads SGHNT; CDR2 reads YYREEE (reference sequence). Trimming cost V 1 base and J 3 bases, with 11 bases left between them. CDR3 DNA: TGTGCCAGCAGCTTGTCGCGGGGAAGCTACAATGAGCAGTTCTTC. Its translation is CASSLSRGSYNEQFF. The whole variable domain, filled in from reference TRBV5-4 and TRBJ2-1, reads ETGVTQSPTHLIKTRGQQVTLRCSSQSGHNTVSWYQQALGQGPQFIFQYYREEENGRGNFPPRFSGLQFPNYSSELNVNALELDDSALYLCASSLSRGSYNEQFFGPGTRLTVL.

The genes are TRBV19 and TRBJ1-2; 7 nucleotides align to TRBD1. There are 14 residues in the CDR3. CDR1 is LNHDA, CDR2 SQIVND, per germline (reference sequence). J was trimmed by 4 bases and V by 2 bases; bases with no gene match: 4. The CDR3 region is CASSIPGTAYGYTF. Written as DNA, the CDR3 is TGTGCCAGTAGTATACCCGGGACAGCCTATGGCTACACCTTC.